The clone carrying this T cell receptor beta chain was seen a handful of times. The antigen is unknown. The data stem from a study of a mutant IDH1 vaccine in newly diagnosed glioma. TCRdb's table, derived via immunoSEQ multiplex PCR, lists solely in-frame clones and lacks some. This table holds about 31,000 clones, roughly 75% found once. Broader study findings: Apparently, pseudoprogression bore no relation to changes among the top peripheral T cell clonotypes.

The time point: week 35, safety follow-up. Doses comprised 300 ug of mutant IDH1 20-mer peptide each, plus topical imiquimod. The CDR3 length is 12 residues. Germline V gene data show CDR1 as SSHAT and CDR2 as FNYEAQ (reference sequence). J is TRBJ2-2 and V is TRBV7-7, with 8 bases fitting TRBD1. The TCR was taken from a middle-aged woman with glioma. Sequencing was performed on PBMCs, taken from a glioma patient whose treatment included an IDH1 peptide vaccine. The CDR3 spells CASGDRGGELFF. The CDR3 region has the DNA TGTGCTAGCGGCGACAGGGGCGGGGAGCTGTTTTTT.